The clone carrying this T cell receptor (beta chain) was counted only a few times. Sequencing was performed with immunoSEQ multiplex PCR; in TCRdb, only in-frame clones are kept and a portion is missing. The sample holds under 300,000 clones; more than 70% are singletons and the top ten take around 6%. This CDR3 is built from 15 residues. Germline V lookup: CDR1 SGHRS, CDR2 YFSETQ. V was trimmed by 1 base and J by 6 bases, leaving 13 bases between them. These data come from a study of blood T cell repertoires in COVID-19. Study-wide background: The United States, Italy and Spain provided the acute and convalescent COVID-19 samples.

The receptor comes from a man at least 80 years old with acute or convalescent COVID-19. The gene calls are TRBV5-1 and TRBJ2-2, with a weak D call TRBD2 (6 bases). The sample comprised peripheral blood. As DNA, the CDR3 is TGCGCCAGCAGCTTGAGACTAGGGTTGTCCGGGGAGCTGTTTTTT. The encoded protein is CASSLRLGLSGELFF.